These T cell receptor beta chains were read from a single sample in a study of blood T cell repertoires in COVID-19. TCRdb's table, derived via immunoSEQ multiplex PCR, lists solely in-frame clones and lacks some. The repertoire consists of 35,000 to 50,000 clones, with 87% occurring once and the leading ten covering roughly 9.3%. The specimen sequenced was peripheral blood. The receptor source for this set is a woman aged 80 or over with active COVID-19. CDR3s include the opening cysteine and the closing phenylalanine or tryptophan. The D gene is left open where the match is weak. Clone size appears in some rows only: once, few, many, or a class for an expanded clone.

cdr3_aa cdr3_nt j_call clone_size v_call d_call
CASSRLTSGEYNEQFF TGTGCCAGCAGCCGCCTGACTAGCGGGGAGTACAATGAGCAGTTCTTC TRBJ2-1 NA TRBV7-9 TRBD2
CASSLTGGNTEAFF TGCGCCAGCAGCCTCACCGGGGGTAACACTGAAGCTTTCTTT TRBJ1-1 NA TRBV4-1 NA
CLSRDRGYGYTF TGTTTATCCCGGGACAGGGGTTATGGCTACACCTTC TRBJ1-2 NA TRBV30 TRBD1
CASSVRRQGALNEQFF TGTGCCAGCAGCGTCCGGAGACAGGGGGCACTCAATGAGCAGTTCTTC TRBJ2-1 NA TRBV7-9 TRBD1
CASSEVDGLLANYGYTF TGTGCCAGCAGTGAAGTTGATGGCCTGCTCGCTAACTATGGCTACACCTTC TRBJ1-2 NA TRBV6-1 NA
CASSLAAGWSYEQYF TGTGCCAGCAGTTTGGCCGCGGGGTGGTCCTACGAGCAGTACTTC TRBJ2-7 NA TRBV27 NA
CASSYVTEAFF TGTGCCAGCAGTTATGTAACTGAAGCTTTCTTT TRBJ1-1 NA TRBV2 NA
CASSRDRETGEQYF TGTGCCAGCAGTAGGGACAGGGAAACGGGAGAGCAGTACTTC TRBJ2-7 NA TRBV6-5 TRBD1
CASSLDRRLGYTF TGTGCCAGCAGCTTAGACAGGCGGCTCGGCTACACCTTC TRBJ1-2 NA TRBV7-9 NA
CASSVGVAVNTGELFF TGTGCCAGCAGCGTAGGGGTAGCGGTGAACACCGGGGAGCTGTTTTTT TRBJ2-2 NA TRBV9 NA
CASRQGGTGELFF TGTGCCAGCAGACAGGGGGGCACCGGGGAGCTGTTTTTT TRBJ2-2 few TRBV7-8 TRBD1
CASSLGMNTEAFF TGTGCCAGCAGTTTGGGCATGAACACTGAAGCTTTCTTT TRBJ1-1 NA TRBV6-6 NA
CASSGGLALIGELFF TGTGCCAGCAGCGGAGGACTAGCGTTGATCGGGGAGCTGTTTTTT TRBJ2-2 NA TRBV2 TRBD2
CATHSGFYYEQYF TGTGCCACTCATAGCGGGTTCTACTACGAGCAGTACTTC TRBJ2-7 NA TRBV28 TRBD2
CATSARGGIYNEQFF TGTGCCACCAGCGCGCGGGGGGGCATCTACAATGAGCAGTTCTTC TRBJ2-1 NA TRBV15 TRBD2
CAITPGLYPYGYTF TGTGCCATCACCCCTGGGCTATACCCCTATGGCTACACCTTC TRBJ1-2 NA TRBV10-3 NA
CASSFGAGGPYEQYF TGTGCCAGCAGCTTCGGGGCGGGGGGACCTTACGAGCAGTACTTC TRBJ2-7 once TRBV11-2 TRBD2
CASSRQGARYTEAFF TGTGCCAGCAGCCGACAGGGGGCACGGTACACTGAAGCTTTCTTT TRBJ1-1 NA TRBV25-1 TRBD1
CASSQVEWDRGTDTQYF TGTGCCAGCAGCCAAGTTGAATGGGACAGGGGGACAGATACGCAGTATTTT TRBJ2-3 NA TRBV3-1/TRBV3-2 TRBD1
CATSDGAWANQETQYF TGTGCCACCAGTGATGGGGCTTGGGCGAATCAAGAGACCCAGTACTTC TRBJ2-5 NA TRBV24-1 NA
CASSPREQGADGTF TGTGCCAGCTCACCTCGGGAACAGGGGGCGGATGGCACCTTC TRBJ1-2 NA TRBV18 TRBD1
CASSPRTGLGGTDTQYF TGTGCCAGCTCACCACGGACAGGGCTGGGAGGCACAGATACGCAGTATTTT TRBJ2-3 NA TRBV18 TRBD1
CASSLQGASGNTIYF TGTGCCAGCAGCTTACAAGGGGCGTCCGGAAACACCATATATTTT TRBJ1-3 once TRBV7-2 NA
CASSPTAAVQETQYF TGCGCCAGCAGCCCAACCGCTGCGGTACAAGAGACCCAGTACTTC TRBJ2-5 NA TRBV5-1 NA
CASSLTGAGVPSYEQYF TGTGCCAGCAGTTTAACGGGGGCGGGGGTTCCCTCCTACGAGCAGTACTTC TRBJ2-7 NA TRBV27 NA
CASSFGGRDTGELFF TGTGCCAGCAGCTTCGGGGGGCGGGACACCGGGGAGCTGTTTTTT TRBJ2-2 once TRBV7-2 NA
CASSLTNDGELFF TGTGCCAGCAGCTTAACTAATGACGGGGAGCTGTTTTTT TRBJ2-2 NA TRBV7-2 NA
CASSAQAGVGEKLFF TGTGCCAGCAGCGCGCAGGCAGGGGTTGGTGAAAAACTGTTTTTT TRBJ1-4 NA TRBV7-2 NA
CASSFPPGQKNTEAFF TGTGCCAGCAGCTTCCCCCCGGGACAGAAGAACACTGAAGCTTTCTTT TRBJ1-1 NA TRBV11-2 TRBD1
CATGGTVNTGELFF TGTGCCACAGGCGGGACGGTGAACACCGGGGAGCTGTTTTTT TRBJ2-2 NA TRBV24-1 NA
CASSGWTGKGTGELFF TGTGCCAGCAGCGGTTGGACAGGGAAGGGCACCGGGGAGCTGTTTTTT TRBJ2-2 NA TRBV9 TRBD1
CASSSLGQVGGQPQHF TGTGCCAGCAGCTCCCTCGGGCAGGTGGGAGGTCAGCCCCAGCATTTT TRBJ1-5 NA TRBV7-8 NA
CSVGGGGEREKLFF TGCAGCGTTGGGGGTGGAGGTGAAAGAGAAAAACTGTTTTTT TRBJ1-4 NA TRBV29-1 NA